This T cell receptor beta chain comes out of a study of blood T cell repertoires in COVID-19. Profiled with immunoSEQ multiplex PCR; TCRdb holds only in-frame clones, not every one. The data contain about 160,000 clones, about 86% of them singletons. The receptor was isolated from a woman in her 70s with acute or convalescent COVID-19. The material sequenced was peripheral blood.

The CDR3 region has the DNA TGCGCCAGCAGCTTGGCCACCGTGGGGGGGGTAGAGACCCAGTACTTC. This translates into CASSLATVGGVETQYF. The chain carries TRBV5-1 and TRBJ2-5, with TRBD2 identical over 7 bases. Germline lookup yields CDR1 SGHRS and CDR2 YFSETQ. The junction had 9 bases not matched to a gene; V was cut back by 0 bases and J by 4 bases. This CDR3 region has 16 residues.